This T cell receptor (beta chain) was retrieved from a study of human T cells and chemical hapten exposure. The sample holds many counts of this clonotype. Within the library, unique molecular identifiers were attached to each individual cDNA molecule. MiXCR, run by TCRdb on the RACE reads, gives a single entry per CDR3 protein. Counted here are approximately 44,000 distinct CDR3 sequences, approximately 4.8% occurring once; the ten biggest clones make up approximately 6.3%. Germline loops: CDR1 MDHEN, CDR2 SYDVKM. Trimming cost V 8 bases and J 1 base; bases outside gene matches: 12. CDR3 length: 16 residues. Time point specified: healthy volunteer bleed at 2 weeks. Extraction of total RNA was performed on unfractionated whole blood.

The sample taken for sequencing was whole blood. This TCR came from a human donor in good health. Some clones in this sample may be carry-over from other donors' samples. V usage is TRBV28 and J usage is TRBJ2-7; TRBD1 agrees at 9 bases. CDR3 sequence reads: CASESSGQGISYEQYF. The CDR3, as DNA: TGTGCCAGCGAGAGTTCCGGACAGGGGATTTCCTACGAGCAGTACTTC. The entire variable domain, with the rest obtained from reference TRBV28 and TRBJ2-7, is as follows: DVKVTQSSRYLVKRTGEKVFLECVQDMDHENMFWYRQDPGLGLRLIYFSYDVKMKEKGDIPEGYSVSREKKERFSLILESASTNQTSMYLCASESSGQGISYEQYFGPGTRLTVT.